Presented here are 27 T cell receptor beta chains from one specimen sequenced in a study of Ad26.COV2.S vaccination and SARS-CoV-2 variants. Treatment reported: some 20 received Ad26.COV2.S at low or high dose, single or two shots; several received placebo; per-sample allocation not given. On day 63 after the first injection, vaccine and placebo recipients gave samples. The table came from immunoSEQ multiplex PCR; TCRdb's copy has only in-frame clones and leaves some out. The repertoire has roughly 380,000 clones, about 85% of them found once; the top ten carry about 3.3%. This sample comprised peripheral blood, obtained in a trial of Ad26.COV2.S vaccine versus placebo. The origin of the receptors is a person between 18 and 60 years old who received the Ad26.COV2.S COVID-19 vaccine or a placebo.

The chain combines TRBV9 with TRBJ2-2; D not certain. Trimming took off 3 bases at V and 6 bases at J, with 6 bases between the two ends. Germline V gene sequence: CDR1 SGDLS, CDR2 YYNGEE. This CDR3 contains 12 residues. The CDR3 sequence: CASSGIPGELFF. CDR3 bases: TGTGCCAGCAGCGGAATTCCCGGGGAGCTGTTTTTT.

This clone has only a few counts. V is TRBV5-1 and J is TRBJ1-3; D not resolved. V lost 0 bases to trimming and J lost 2 bases, with 12 bases between them. CDR3 length: 16 amino acids. The germline V gene has CDR1 SGHRS and CDR2 YFSETQ. CDR3 coding DNA: TGCGCCAGCAGCTTGGTTGGAGGGCGCCCTGGAAACACCATATATTTT. Amino acid sequence: CASSLVGGRPGNTIYF.

The chain uses TRBV14 and TRBJ2-5; D gene ambiguous. Germline V gene lookup returns CDR1 SGHDN and CDR2 FVKESK. V was clipped by 5 bases and J by 2 bases, with 9 bases between them. This CDR3 contains 13 residues. CDR3 DNA sequence: TGTGCCAGCAGCTACCTGCTACAAGAGACCCAGTACTTC. Its protein is CASSYLLQETQYF.

This clone has just a few counts. The chain carries TRBV5-6 and TRBJ1-1; 7 bases fit TRBD1. In germline, CDR1 is SGHDT, CDR2 YYEEEE. The CDR3 totals 14 residues. J lost 6 bases, V lost 4 bases, and 9 bases had no gene match. CDR3 in DNA: TGTGCCAGCAGCGGGGACAGAGAAGGGGCTGAAGCTTTCTTT. This codes for CASSGDREGAEAFF.

In this sample, this clone turned up a few times. V usage is TRBV7-9 and J usage is TRBJ1-2; 12 nucleotides line up with TRBD1. Germline CDR1 and CDR2: SEHNR and FQNEAQ (reference sequence). This CDR3 is built from 17 residues. J lost 6 bases, V lost 5 bases, and 13 bases had no gene match. The CDR3: CASSPGQGAPGWDGYTF. In DNA form, the CDR3 reads TGTGCCAGCAGCCCGGGACAGGGGGCGCCCGGGTGGGATGGCTACACCTTC.

This clone came up once. The chain combines TRBV7-2 with TRBJ1-4, with TRBD1 as a possible D gene (6 bases). There are 15 residues in the CDR3. V shed 0 bases and J shed 5 bases, with 10 bases lying between them. Germline CDR1 reads SGHTA; CDR2 reads FQGNSA. The DNA of the CDR3 is TGTGCCAGCAGCTTAGCGGGGGGCCGAAATGAAAAACTGTTTTTT. This codes for CASSLAGGRNEKLFF.

This clone was found once. The V and J genes are TRBV4-3 and TRBJ1-4; 9 bases are a match to TRBD1. J lost 8 bases, V lost 3 bases, and 10 bases had no gene match. CDR3 length: 16 residues. The germline V gene has CDR1 LGHNA and CDR2 YSLEER. CDR3 bases: TGCGCCAGCAGCCAGGGGAACAGGGGGCGAGGGGAAAAACTGTTTTTT. The encoded protein is CASSQGNRGRGEKLFF.

This clone was counted ten times or more. The chain links TRBV6-5 to TRBJ1-2, with D perhaps matching TRBD1 (5 bases). The CDR3 is 13 amino acids. V was cut by 8 bases and J by 8 bases, with 18 bases left in between. CDR1 and CDR2 (germline): MNHEY, SVGAGI. CDR3 residues: CASGYGALLGYTF. The DNA of the CDR3 is TGTGCCAGCGGGTACGGGGCCTTGTTGGGCTACACCTTC.

The V call is TRBV7-9, the J call TRBJ1-4, with D possibly being TRBD1 (6 bases). V was pared by 5 bases and J by 5 bases, with 12 bases between. Germline V gene data show CDR1 as SEHNR and CDR2 as FQNEAQ (reference sequence). The CDR3 has 14 amino acids. Here the CDR3 reads CASSPGAMNEKLFF. For the CDR3, the DNA is TGTGCCAGCAGCCCAGGGGCGATGAATGAAAAACTGTTTTTT.

The gene calls are TRBV25-1 and TRBJ2-5; possibly TRBD2 for D (6 bases). Germline V gene data show CDR1 as MGHDK and CDR2 as SYGVNS. V dropped 1 base and J dropped 4 bases, with 7 bases sitting between them. This CDR3 is 13 amino acids long. The chain's CDR3 is CASSESGGETQYF. CDR3 coding DNA: TGTGCCAGCAGTGAATCCGGGGGAGAGACCCAGTACTTC.

CDR3 protein: CASSRSDEQFF. Here the CDR3 DNA reads TGTGCCAGCAGCCGCAGCGATGAGCAGTTCTTC. The chain carries TRBV6-2 or TRBV6-3 and TRBJ2-1; D remains unclear. Germline loops: CDR1 MNHEY, CDR2 SVGEGT. The CDR3 runs 11 residues. Trimming pared 6 bases from V and 8 bases from J, leaving 8 bases between.

The chain has TRBV5-1 and TRBJ2-5; possible D gene TRBD1, 6 bases. Germline V gene sequence: CDR1 SGHRS, CDR2 YFSETQ. Trimming shortened V by 0 bases and J by 0 bases, and 12 bases separated the two germline ends. The CDR3 spans 16 residues. CDR3 in amino acids: CASSLGGPHNQETQYF. In nucleotides, the CDR3 is TGCGCCAGCAGCTTGGGGGGGCCTCATAACCAAGAGACCCAGTACTTC.

The chain uses TRBV7-9 and TRBJ1-4; 7 bases line up with TRBD1. Per the germline V gene, CDR1 is SEHNR and CDR2 is FQNEAQ (reference sequence). CDR3 length: 16 amino acids. V dropped 5 bases and J dropped 5; count of bases not matched to a gene: 11. CDR3 sequence reads: CASSAPRGARNEKLFF. As DNA, the CDR3 is TGTGCCAGCAGCGCGCCCAGGGGGGCCCGAAATGAAAAACTGTTTTTT.

The V call is TRBV7-9, the J call TRBJ2-1; tentatively, D is TRBD1 (6 bases). V dropped 4 bases and J dropped 0 bases, with 13 bases sitting between them. The CDR3 is 16 amino acids. The germline V gene has CDR1 SEHNR and CDR2 FQNEAQ (reference sequence). The CDR3 protein is CASSSPRGSSYNEQFF. In DNA form, the CDR3 reads TGTGCCAGCAGCTCTCCCAGGGGCAGCTCCTACAATGAGCAGTTCTTC.

The chain combines TRBV28 with TRBJ1-5; D is uncertain. The V end lost 5 bases, the J end lost 0 bases, and 11 bases lay between the germline ends. The germline CDR1 and CDR2 sequences are MDHEN and SYDVKM. The CDR3 is 15 residues long. The CDR3, as DNA: TGTGCCAGCAGTCCCGGGGAGGTTAGCAATCAGCCCCAGCATTTT. Its protein product is CASSPGEVSNQPQHF. Supplemented by reference TRBV28 and TRBJ1-5, the full variable domain reads DVKVTQSSRYLVKRTGEKVFLECVQDMDHENMFWYRQDPGLGLRLIYFSYDVKMKEKGDIPEGYSVSREKKERFSLILESASTNQTSMYLCASSPGEVSNQPQHFGDGTRLSIL.

V is TRBV9 and J is TRBJ2-7; a possible D gene is TRBD2 (7 bases). The CDR3 totals 16 residues. The germline gives CDR1 SGDLS, CDR2 YYNGEE. With 4 bases removed from V and 1 base from J, the gap between germline ends came to 18 bases. As DNA, the CDR3 is TGTGCCAGCAGCCCACGAAGGGGGAGGGCGTCCTACGAGCAGTACTTC. Amino acid sequence: CASSPRRGRASYEQYF.

J is TRBJ2-2 and V is TRBV7-2; TRBD1 might be the D (6 bases). Germline-derived CDR1 and CDR2 are SGHTA and FQGNSA. Trimming took 11 bases from V and 7 from J, leaving 17 bases between them. CDR3 size: 13 residues. The CDR3 nucleotides read TGTGCCCATGGTGGGGGCGGTGGCGGGGAGCTGTTTTTT. It yields the protein CAHGGGGGGELFF. Filled out from reference TRBV7-2 and TRBJ2-2, the complete variable domain reads GAGVSQSPSNKVTEKGKDVELRCDPISGHTALYWYRQSLGQGLEFLIYFQGNSAPDKSGLPSDRFSAERTGGSVSTLTIQRTQQEDSAVYLCAHGGGGGGELFFGEGSRLTVL.

This clone was observed many times. This CDR3 is CASSSQDSTQEQYF. The CDR3 nucleotides are TGCGCCAGCAGCTCCCAGGACTCGACCCAGGAGCAGTACTTC. The chain is built from TRBV5-1 and TRBJ2-7; weak D call: TRBD2 (5 bases). The germline gives CDR1 SGHRS, CDR2 YFSETQ. Trimming removed 3 bases at V and 7 bases at J, with 17 bases between. This CDR3 contains 14 residues.

CDR3: CASSIRAGGVGDTQYF. CDR3 bases: TGTGCCAGTAGTATTAGGGCGGGGGGCGTAGGAGATACGCAGTATTTT. The chain is built from TRBV19 and TRBJ2-3, with 8 bases matching TRBD2. This CDR3 has 16 amino acids. Germline assignment: CDR1 LNHDA and CDR2 SQIVND (reference sequence). Trimming removed 3 bases from V and 5 bases from J; junction bases left unmatched: 10.

This clone has just a few counts. The J gene is TRBJ1-3, the V gene TRBV28, with a possible D match to TRBD1 (6 bases). Germline lookup yields CDR1 MDHEN and CDR2 SYDVKM. The germline V and J ends were trimmed by 6 bases and 0 bases, with 9 bases remaining between them. The CDR3 length is 14 residues. CDR3 nucleotides: TGTGCCAGCAGCGACAGGAGCTCTGGAAACACCATATATTTT. Its translation is CASSDRSSGNTIYF.

V is TRBV28 and J is TRBJ1-4, with D possibly matching TRBD1 (5 bases). V lost 3 bases, J lost 4 bases, and 9 bases lay in between. The CDR3 length is 14 residues. Germline V gives CDR1 MDHEN, CDR2 SYDVKM. The CDR3 is CASSFDRFNEKLFF. DNA of the CDR3: TGTGCCAGCAGTTTCGACAGATTTAATGAAAAACTGTTTTTT.

The rearrangement links TRBV7-2 to TRBJ2-1, with D possibly being TRBD2 (6 bases). The length of the CDR3 is 16 residues. V was clipped by 0 bases and J by 2 bases, with 11 bases between them. The germline V gene encodes CDR1 SGHTA and CDR2 FQGNSA. CDR3 sequence (DNA): TGTGCCAGCAGCTTAGCCCCGCGGGGTACCTACAATGAGCAGTTCTTC. Its protein is CASSLAPRGTYNEQFF.

This rearrangement joins TRBV15 to TRBJ2-2, with a possible D match to TRBD1 (5 bases). CDR3 length: 16 amino acids. The germline gives CDR1 LNHNV, CDR2 YYDKDF (reference sequence). Trimming shortened V by 2 bases and J by 1 base, and 11 bases separated the two germline ends. Here the CDR3 reads CATSRWGAMNTGELFF. In DNA, the CDR3 is TGTGCCACCAGCAGATGGGGCGCAATGAACACCGGGGAGCTGTTTTTT.

The V and J genes are TRBV6-5 and TRBJ2-7; tentative D call: TRBD1 (5 bases). The CDR3 length is 16 residues. Trimming cost V 0 bases and J 3 bases, with 15 bases left between them. The germline V gene has CDR1 MNHEY and CDR2 SVGAGI. The CDR3 loop is CASSYSSRVVLYEQYF. The DNA for the CDR3 is TGTGCCAGCAGTTACTCGAGCAGGGTTGTGCTCTACGAGCAGTACTTC.

The chain carries TRBV4-3 and TRBJ2-7; TRBD1 matches 9 bases. Germline-derived CDR1 and CDR2 are LGHNA and YSLEER. V trimming: 3 bases; J trimming: 3 bases; junction bases outside the gene matches: 9. This CDR3 contains 16 residues. The CDR3 loop is CASSHGAGDRDYEQYF. DNA for the CDR3: TGCGCCAGCAGCCACGGGGCGGGGGACAGGGACTACGAGCAGTACTTC.

V usage is TRBV27 and J usage is TRBJ1-5; D perhaps matches TRBD1 (6 bases). Germline values: CDR1 MNHEY, CDR2 SMNVEV (reference sequence). V shed 6 bases and J shed 9 bases, with 12 bases lying between them. This CDR3 region has 12 residues. CDR3 in DNA: TGTGCCAGCAGCCCCGTAGGGGGGCCCCAGCATTTT. This sequence encodes CASSPVGGPQHF.

The chain has TRBV3-1 (or the pseudogene TRBV3-2) and TRBJ1-1; 10 bases are a match to TRBD1. V dropped 3 bases and J dropped 0; count of bases not matched to a gene: 4. The germline CDR1 and CDR2 sequences are LGHDT and YNNKEL (reference sequence). The CDR3 length is 16 residues. CDR3 sequence (DNA): TGTGCCAGCAGCCATTATGGGACAGGGGTGAACACTGAAGCTTTCTTT. Its protein product is CASSHYGTGVNTEAFF.